Listed here are 8 T cell receptor beta chains from one sample, sequenced in a study of cytomegalovirus exposure and HLA in healthy donors. The PCR had 60 Vbeta and 13 Jbeta primers. The data were produced by immunoSEQ multiplex PCR, yet TCRdb's version contains in-frame clones alone and is incomplete. The sample holds under 200,000 clones; roughly 80% are singletons and the top ten take around 3.7%. The specimen was PBMCs. All receptors derive from a man aged 35-49 years in good health and CMV-seropositive.

This rearrangement joins TRBV6-1 to TRBJ1-2; D is unclear. The CDR3 has 14 residues. CDR1 is MNHNS, CDR2 SASEGT, per germline. Deletions cut 1 base from V and 4 bases from J, with 10 bases between. CDR3 in amino acids: CASSEGADTYGYTF. CDR3 nucleotides: TGTGCCAGCAGTGAAGGGGCAGACACCTATGGCTACACCTTC.

CDR3 sequence reads: CASSSGIRTGGSYNEQFF. The CDR3 nucleotides read TGCGCCAGCAGCTCGGGGATAAGGACAGGGGGTTCCTACAATGAGCAGTTCTTC. The rearrangement joins TRBV5-1 to TRBJ2-1; 10 bases map to TRBD1. V lost 3 bases and J lost 1; bases outside the gene matches: 10. Germline lookup yields CDR1 SGHRS and CDR2 YFSETQ. CDR3 length: 18 amino acids.

The gene calls are TRBV5-1 and TRBJ2-1; a weak D match, TRBD1 (5 bases). The CDR3 length is 13 residues. V lost 3 bases to trimming and J lost 3 bases, with 7 bases between them. The V gene's germline CDR1 is SGHRS and CDR2 YFSETQ. CDR3 loop: CASSSDNYNEQFF. CDR3 nucleotides: TGCGCCAGCAGCTCGGACAACTACAATGAGCAGTTCTTC.

V gene TRBV29-1 combines with J gene TRBJ1-1; no clear D. The CDR3 covers 13 residues. The germline V gene encodes CDR1 SQVTM and CDR2 ANQGSEA. Trimming left V 7 bases short and J 1 base short, with 13 bases between. The CDR3 DNA reads as TGCAGCGCCGAACACGGGAGGAACACTGAAGCTTTCTTT. As protein: CSAEHGRNTEAFF.

This clone showed up just a few times. The CDR3 region has the DNA TGCGCCAGCAGCTTGAGCTCGGGGGATCAGCCCCAGCATTTT. Residues: CASSLSSGDQPQHF. The chain is built from TRBV5-1 and TRBJ1-5; TRBD1 is a possible D gene (5 bases). The V end lost 1 base, the J end lost 5 bases, and 10 bases lay between the germline ends. CDR3 length equals 14 residues. Per the germline V gene, CDR1 is SGHRS and CDR2 is YFSETQ.

The V call is TRBV6-5, the J call TRBJ1-6; the match to TRBD1 covers 9 bases. Germline V gene sequence: CDR1 MNHEY, CDR2 SVGAGI. CDR3 length: 15 amino acids. V shed 5 bases, J shed 7 bases, and the junction held 6 bases outside the gene matches. The CDR3 protein is CASSRRTGANSPLHF. In nucleotides, the CDR3 is TGTGCCAGCAGTCGACGGACAGGGGCGAATTCACCCCTCCACTTT.

This clone was found a few times. DNA of the CDR3: TGTGCCAGCAGTTTACAGGGTTCAGGGCCCCAGCATTTT. Translated: CASSLQGSGPQHF. V is TRBV6-8 and J is TRBJ1-5, with D possibly TRBD1 on 6 matching bases. In germline, CDR1 is MNHGY, CDR2 SAAAGT. The CDR3 runs 13 residues. The V and J ends lost 4 bases and 9 bases respectively, with 13 bases between them.

This rearrangement joins TRBV6-6 to TRBJ2-2, with D possibly TRBD2 on 6 matching bases. CDR1 is MNHNY, CDR2 SVGAGI, per germline (reference sequence). V was cut by 6 bases and J by 7 bases, with 18 bases left in between. This CDR3 spans 15 amino acids. The CDR3 is CASSLLSGGDGELFF. The CDR3, as DNA: TGTGCCAGCAGCCTCTTATCCGGCGGGGACGGGGAGCTGTTTTTT.